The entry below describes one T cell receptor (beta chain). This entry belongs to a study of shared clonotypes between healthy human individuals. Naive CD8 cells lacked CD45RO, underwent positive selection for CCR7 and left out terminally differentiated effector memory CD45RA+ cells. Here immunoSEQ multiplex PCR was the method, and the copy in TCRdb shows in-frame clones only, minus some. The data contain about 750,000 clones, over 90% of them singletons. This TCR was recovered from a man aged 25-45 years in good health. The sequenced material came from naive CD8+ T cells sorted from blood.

The CDR3 sequence: CASSKRTVSGNTIYF. The CDR3 coding sequence is TGTGCCAGCAGTAAGCGGACAGTGTCTGGAAACACCATATATTTT. This sequence joins TRBV6-6 and TRBJ1-3, with D possibly being TRBD1 (6 bases). This CDR3 is built from 15 residues. Trimming took 5 bases from V and 1 from J, leaving 12 bases between them. Germline CDR1 is MNHNY and CDR2 is SVGAGI (reference sequence).